The entry that follows covers one T cell receptor beta chain sequence. The donor population consisted of healthy HIV-negative adults with no recent acute infections or vaccinations. The data belong to a study of shared clonotypes between healthy human individuals. The overall study: Donor ages ranged 18 to 49 years: a couple of women, three men.

The study ran the assay at deep level. Here immunoSEQ multiplex PCR was the method, and the copy in TCRdb shows in-frame clones only, minus some. In the table there are some 1,600,000 clones, 95% to 99% of which are singletons. Germline CDR1 and CDR2: WSHSY and SAAADI. After removal of 1 base from V and 0 bases from J, the junction contained 4 bases not matched to a gene. The CDR3 consists of 16 residues. The TCR comes from a man aged 25 to 40 in good health. The sequenced material came from naive CD4+ T cells sorted from blood. Subset specified: CD45RA+ positively selected. This chain uses TRBV10-2 with TRBJ2-3; 7 nucleotides agree with TRBD1. The chain's CDR3 is CASSEWEQGSTDTQYF. CDR3 sequence (DNA): TGCGCCAGCAGTGAGTGGGAACAGGGGAGCACAGATACGCAGTATTTT.